Listed below are T cell receptor beta chains from one sample, sequenced in a study of neurological immune-mediated disorders. TCRdb re-analysed the 5' RACE reads in MiXCR, keeping a single row per CDR3 protein. The repertoire holds about 44,000 distinct CDR3 sequences, with roughly 21% as singletons. Specimen: PBMCs. The receptors come from a man in his sixties with HTLV-1-associated myelopathy (HAM/TSP). Both conserved end residues are part of each CDR3. A D gene is named only where the DNA matches it firmly. Expanded clones get a size class; other rows say once, few or many, or leave the size out.

D: NA
J: TRBJ1-4
size: many
V: TRBV5-1
CDR3: CASSLTGRDGEKLFF
DNA: TGCGCCAGCAGCTTGACGGGGAGGGACGGTGAAAAACTGTTTTTT

D: TRBD1
J: TRBJ2-6
size: many
V: TRBV10-3
CDR3: CAIRKVGTGGSGGANVLTF
DNA: TGTGCCATCAGGAAGGTCGGGACAGGGGGTAGTGGTGGGGCCAACGTCCTGACTTTC

D: NA
J: TRBJ2-7
size: many
V: TRBV5-1
CDR3: CASSSLERRVAYEQYF
DNA: TGCGCCAGCAGCTCCCTCGAGCGGAGAGTGGCCTACGAGCAGTACTTC

D: TRBD2
J: TRBJ2-7
size: many
V: TRBV24-1
CDR3: CATSDRAGGQGRNEQYF
DNA: TGTGCCACCAGTGATCGGGCGGGAGGCCAGGGGCGAAACGAGCAGTACTTC

D: NA
J: TRBJ2-6
size: many
V: TRBV6-5
CDR3: CASSYGAGDTGANVLTF
DNA: TGTGCCAGCAGTTACGGGGCAGGCGACACTGGGGCCAACGTCCTGACTTTC

D: NA
J: TRBJ1-4
size: NA
V: TRBV20-1
CDR3: CSGRGASNEKLFF
DNA: TGCAGTGGCAGGGGAGCGTCTAATGAAAAACTGTTTTTT

D: NA
J: TRBJ2-7
size: many
V: TRBV15
CDR3: CATSRGGRNYEQYF
DNA: TGTGCCACCAGCAGAGGGGGACGGAACTACGAGCAGTACTTC

D: TRBD1
J: TRBJ2-5
size: NA
V: TRBV20-1
CDR3: CSASAGTGTQGTQYF
DNA: TGCAGTGCTAGTGCGGGGACAGGGACGCAGGGGACCCAGTACTTC

D: TRBD2
J: TRBJ2-3
size: many
V: TRBV20-1
CDR3: CSVRDGSSGRDPQYF
DNA: TGCAGTGTTAGAGATGGCTCTAGCGGGAGGGATCCGCAGTATTTT

D: TRBD2
J: TRBJ2-1
size: many
V: TRBV20-1
CDR3: CSASIAGGSYNEQFF
DNA: TGCAGTGCTTCCATAGCGGGAGGCTCCTACAATGAGCAGTTCTTC

D: NA
J: TRBJ2-7
size: many
V: TRBV6-1
CDR3: CASSVNRLIRTYEQYF
DNA: TGTGCCAGCAGTGTAAACAGGCTCATACGGACCTACGAGCAGTACTTC

D: NA
J: TRBJ2-1
size: many
V: TRBV15
CDR3: CATSRDPYNEQFF
DNA: TGTGCCACCAGCAGAGACCCCTACAATGAGCAGTTCTTC

D: NA
J: TRBJ2-3
size: many
V: TRBV12-3/TRBV12-4
CDR3: CASSSFYRAPSTDTQYF
DNA: TGTGCCAGCAGTTCGTTCTACAGGGCCCCAAGCACAGATACGCAGTATTTT

D: TRBD1
J: TRBJ2-7
size: NA
V: TRBV12-3/TRBV12-4
CDR3: CASSSPGTGLQQYF
DNA: TGTGCCAGCAGTTCGCCCGGGACAGGGCTTCAGCAGTACTTC

D: NA
J: TRBJ2-3
size: many
V: TRBV7-8
CDR3: CASSLTDTQYF
DNA: TGTGCCAGCAGCTTAACAGATACGCAGTATTTT

D: TRBD2
J: TRBJ2-1
size: NA
V: TRBV7-2
CDR3: CATFVAGHYYNEQFF
DNA: TGTGCCACCTTTGTAGCGGGCCATTACTACAATGAGCAGTTCTTC

D: NA
J: TRBJ2-3
size: NA
V: TRBV6-6
CDR3: CASSYSPTRRGTDTQYF
DNA: TGTGCCAGCAGTTACTCGCCCACGAGGCGGGGTACAGATACGCAGTATTTT

D: NA
J: TRBJ2-1
size: many
V: TRBV20-1
CDR3: CSARELAAVSYNEQFF
DNA: TGCAGTGCTAGAGAGTTGGCTGCCGTCTCCTACAATGAGCAGTTCTTC

D: NA
J: TRBJ1-1
size: NA
V: TRBV7-9
CDR3: CASSLGLSRGIGRGEAFF
DNA: TGTGCCAGCAGCTTAGGACTTAGCAGGGGAATAGGGCGGGGAGAAGCTTTCTTT

D: NA
J: TRBJ1-1
size: many
V: TRBV5-1
CDR3: CASSLGTTEAFF
DNA: TGCGCCAGCAGCTTGGGGACCACTGAAGCTTTCTTT

D: NA
J: TRBJ1-1
size: many
V: TRBV20-1
CDR3: CSAKPTAGPGEAFF
DNA: TGCAGTGCTAAGCCTACAGCGGGTCCCGGTGAAGCTTTCTTT

D: NA
J: TRBJ1-2
size: many
V: TRBV9
CDR3: CASSEATGTIDYGYTF
DNA: TGTGCCAGCAGCGAGGCAACAGGGACGATCGACTATGGCTACACCTTC

D: NA
J: TRBJ1-4
size: NA
V: TRBV28
CDR3: CASSSPPWLNEKLFF
DNA: TGTGCCAGCAGTTCCCCACCGTGGCTTAATGAAAAACTGTTTTTT

D: NA
J: TRBJ1-2
size: NA
V: TRBV20-1
CDR3: CSARDIGAMNYGYTF
DNA: TGCAGTGCTAGAGATATCGGGGCGATGAACTATGGCTACACCTTC

D: TRBD2
J: TRBJ2-7
size: many
V: TRBV3-1
CDR3: CASSQVASGEQYF
DNA: TGTGCCAGCAGCCAAGTGGCTAGCGGTGAGCAGTACTTC

D: NA
J: TRBJ1-1
size: many
V: TRBV7-2
CDR3: CASSLPGMGEAFF
DNA: TGTGCCAGCAGCTTACCAGGGATGGGTGAAGCTTTCTTT

D: NA
J: TRBJ2-1
size: many
V: TRBV20-1
CDR3: CSARGVSQFF
DNA: TGCAGTGCTAGAGGAGTTTCGCAGTTCTTC

D: NA
J: TRBJ2-3
size: NA
V: TRBV5-5
CDR3: CASSFRGRGGTDTQYF
DNA: TGTGCCAGCAGCTTTAGAGGCAGGGGGGGCACAGATACGCAGTATTTT

D: NA
J: TRBJ2-3
size: many
V: TRBV7-9
CDR3: CASSLLSVAGRSTDTQYF
DNA: TGTGCCAGCAGCTTGTTGTCCGTGGCGGGACGAAGCACAGATACGCAGTATTTT

D: TRBD1
J: TRBJ1-5
size: NA
V: TRBV20-1
CDR3: CSASTGRTFSNQPQHF
DNA: TGCAGTGCTTCGACAGGGCGAACTTTTAGCAATCAGCCCCAGCATTTT

D: NA
J: TRBJ1-5
size: many
V: TRBV5-1
CDR3: CASSSGVSNQPQHF
DNA: TGCGCCAGCAGCTCGGGAGTTAGCAATCAGCCCCAGCATTTT

D: TRBD2
J: TRBJ2-5
size: many
V: TRBV6-5
CDR3: CASSPLSGGLGETQYF
DNA: TGTGCCAGCAGTCCCCTTAGCGGGGGTTTAGGAGAGACCCAGTACTTC

D: NA
J: TRBJ1-2
size: many
V: TRBV20-1
CDR3: CSARVQGNYGYTF
DNA: TGCAGTGCTAGAGTACAGGGAAACTATGGCTACACCTTC

D: NA
J: TRBJ1-2
size: many
V: TRBV29-1
CDR3: CSVEDRGIGYTF
DNA: TGCAGCGTTGAGGATAGGGGCATTGGCTACACCTTC

D: TRBD2
J: TRBJ2-7
size: medium-sized
V: TRBV29-1
CDR3: CSVVRLAGGWEQYF
DNA: TGCAGCGTGGTTAGACTAGCGGGAGGTTGGGAGCAGTACTTC

D: NA
J: TRBJ2-2
size: many
V: TRBV3-1
CDR3: CASSQVTGELFF
DNA: TGTGCCAGCAGCCAAGTAACCGGGGAGCTGTTTTTT

D: TRBD2
J: TRBJ2-7
size: many
V: TRBV5-1
CDR3: CASSLAGGNEQYF
DNA: TGCGCCAGCAGCTTGGCCGGGGGGAACGAGCAGTACTTC

D: NA
J: TRBJ1-1
size: many
V: TRBV28
CDR3: CASSGIDASYTEAFF
DNA: TGTGCCAGCAGTGGTATAGACGCTTCTTACACTGAAGCTTTCTTT

D: NA
J: TRBJ2-1
size: many
V: TRBV5-1
CDR3: CASSLNAARNEQFF
DNA: TGCGCCAGCAGCTTGAATGCGGCGAGGAATGAGCAGTTCTTC

D: TRBD2
J: TRBJ2-2
size: many
V: TRBV5-4
CDR3: CASSLGERERRTGELFF
DNA: TGTGCCAGCAGCTTGGGGGAGCGGGAGCGGCGCACCGGGGAGCTGTTTTTT

D: NA
J: TRBJ2-3
size: many
V: TRBV28
CDR3: CASSGPSTDTQYF
DNA: TGTGCCAGCTCGGGACCGAGCACAGATACGCAGTATTTT

D: NA
J: TRBJ2-3
size: medium-sized
V: TRBV2
CDR3: CASSGSAWGAQYF
DNA: TGTGCCAGCTCGGGGTCCGCATGGGGAGCGCAGTATTTT